A selection of T cell receptor beta chains follows, all from one sample in a study of blood T cell repertoires in COVID-19. Clones were sequenced by immunoSEQ multiplex PCR, and TCRdb holds only the in-frame ones, with some missing. Of some 390,000 clones listed, around 86% are singletons. Sequenced material: peripheral blood. These receptors were collected from a human donor in a cohort sampled during active COVID-19. CDR3s include the opening cysteine and the closing phenylalanine or tryptophan. The D gene is left open where the match is weak. Some rows have no size entry. The others give once, few or many, or a class for an expanded clone.

.	TRBV7-9	.	TRBJ1-3	TGTGCCAGCAGCTTCAAGGGGAACACCATATATTTT	CASSFKGNTIYF
TRBD1	TRBV9	.	TRBJ2-2	TGTGCCAGCAGCCCCAGGACAGGGGGATACGCCGGGGAGCTGTTTTTT	CASSPRTGGYAGELFF
.	TRBV5-1	.	TRBJ1-6	TGCGCCAGCAGCTTGAGCCGGTCGAATTCACCCCTCCACTTT	CASSLSRSNSPLHF
TRBD2	TRBV27	.	TRBJ2-5	TGTGCCACTAGACCGGGGACTAGCAGAGAGACCCAGTACTTC	CATRPGTSRETQYF
TRBD1	TRBV5-1	.	TRBJ2-5	TGCGCCAGCAGCCCTAACAGGGGACAAGAGACCCAGTACTTC	CASSPNRGQETQYF
TRBD2	TRBV3-1/TRBV3-2	once	TRBJ2-2	TGTGCCAGCAGCCGCACACCCGTACGGGGGGGAGACACCGGGGAGCTGTTTTTT	CASSRTPVRGGDTGELFF
TRBD1	TRBV9	.	TRBJ1-1	TGTGCCAGCAGCGAAACAGGGGCTGAAGCTTTCTTT	CASSETGAEAFF
.	TRBV7-9	.	TRBJ2-1	TGTGCCAGCAGCTTTAGGGGGGGAGGGCCCGACAATGAGCAGTTCTTC	CASSFRGGGPDNEQFF
TRBD1	TRBV7-8	.	TRBJ1-6	TGTGCCAGCAGCTCACCCATCTCCAGGGACAGGGACGGTAATTCACCCCTCCACTTT	CASSSPISRDRDGNSPLHF
TRBD1	TRBV30	.	TRBJ2-2	TGTGCCTGGAGTGTACGGGACAGGAACACCGGGGAGCTGTTTTTT	CAWSVRDRNTGELFF
TRBD1	TRBV5-1	.	TRBJ1-4	TGCGCCAGCAGCTTTAGGGGCAGGGGGCTGGCTAATGAAAAACTGTTTTTT	CASSFRGRGLANEKLFF
.	TRBV28	.	TRBJ1-2	TGTGCCAGCAGTTTACCCCAGGACTGGGCCTATGGCTACACCTTC	CASSLPQDWAYGYTF
TRBD2	TRBV30	once	TRBJ2-1	TGTGCCTGGACCGAGCCCGGGACTAGCGATGAGCAGTTCTTC	CAWTEPGTSDEQFF
.	TRBV6-5	.	TRBJ2-7	TGTGCCAGCCAGACAGGTTGGAGCTACGAGCAGTACTTC	CASQTGWSYEQYF
.	TRBV5-4	.	TRBJ1-6	TGTGCCAGCAGCTTGGATCGGGGGTTGGATTCACCCCTCCACTTT	CASSLDRGLDSPLHF
TRBD2	TRBV7-2	.	TRBJ2-1	TGTGCCAGCAGCTTAACAGCGGGGGGGCTGTTCCATGAGCAGTTCTTC	CASSLTAGGLFHEQFF